The present TCR beta chain was sequenced within a study of T-cell reconstitution after alpha-beta-depleted transplantation in children. TCRbeta library construction was performed incorporating unique molecular identifiers. One entry per CDR3 protein results from TCRdb running MiXCR on the PCR reads. In the table there are around 700,000 distinct CDR3 sequences, 13% of which are singletons. This CDR3 has 15 amino acids. Trimming took 7 bases from V and 5 from J; bases not matched to a gene: 7. Germline V gene lookup returns CDR1 SGHDT and CDR2 YYEEEE. Findings and limits, study-wide: Alpha-beta T cells present about two months after transplant were reported to originate from several hundred expanded graft clones. At the one-year point after transplant, T-cell counts and TCRbeta diversity were found to come mostly from T cells that had been newly produced.

This clonotype was picked up a small number of times. Its specificity is unknown. This sequence originates from a girl aged 2 to 9 with congenital amegakaryocytic thrombocytopenia, due to receive a stem cell transplant. Sequencing used PBMCs, obtained before TCRalphabeta/CD19-depleted stem cell transplant. The rearrangement links TRBV5-6 to TRBJ2-2; TRBD2 agrees at 11 bases. CDR3 DNA: TGTGCCAGCCTCGGGCGACTAGCGGGAACCGGGGAGCTGTTTTTT. Translating gives CASLGRLAGTGELFF.